The 22 T cell receptor beta chains below come from one sample, sequenced in a study of CXCR3-negative and CXCR3-positive naive CD8 T cells. Study-wide results and caveats: More hydrophobic TRB CDR3s were found in CXCR3-positive naive cells than in CXCR3-negative naive cells.

The libraries of TRB cDNA were constructed through 5' RACE using UMI labels. Each CDR3 protein gets one entry in TCRdb, which reprocessed the 5' RACE reads and gives no DNA. Its clone listing holds approximately 140,000 distinct CDR3 sequences. Their antigen targets remain unknown. The source material was naive CXCR3+ CD8+ T cells from blood. Subset described: CD45RO-CCR7+CD27+CD95- naive CD8+ T cells expressing CXCR3 (TNR3+). These receptors were obtained from a human donor in good health. Some clones in this sample may be carry-over from other donors' samples.

The gene calls are TRBV7-6 and TRBJ1-1; without DNA, the TCRdb call of TRBD1 cannot be checked. This CDR3 region has 14 residues. In germline, CDR1 is SGHVS, CDR2 FNYEAQ. The CDR3 region is CASSLESRDRGAFF.

The genes are TRBV5-1 and TRBJ1-2. Germline lookup yields CDR1 SGHRS and CDR2 YFSETQ. The CDR3 loop spans 13 amino acids. CDR3: CASSSEANYGYTF.

The chain employs TRBV20-1 and TRBJ2-2; TCRdb outputs TRBD1, but without DNA this stays unchecked. The CDR3 has 14 amino acids. Per the germline V gene, CDR1 is DFQATT and CDR2 is SNEGSKA (reference sequence). CDR3 residues: CSARVTGSTGELFF.

CDR3 protein: CASSYLEAEQYF. The chain joins TRBV7-2 to TRBJ2-7. Germline loops: CDR1 SGHTA, CDR2 FQGNSA. The CDR3 loop spans 12 amino acids. The whole variable domain, remainder taken from reference TRBV7-2 and TRBJ2-7, is GAGVSQSPSNKVTEKGKDVELRCDPISGHTALYWYRQSLGQGLEFLIYFQGNSAPDKSGLPSDRFSAERTGGSVSTLTIQRTQQEDSAVYLCASSYLEAEQYFGPGTRLTVT.

CDR3 in amino acids: CSTDSYNEQFF. J is TRBJ2-1 and V is TRBV29-1; TCRdb outputs TRBD1, but without DNA this stays unchecked. In germline, CDR1 is SQVTM, CDR2 ANQGSEA. CDR3 size: 11 residues.

V and J are TRBV11-2 and TRBJ2-1; the D gene TCRdb calls, TRBD1, cannot be checked with no DNA. Germline CDR1 reads SGHAT; CDR2 reads FQNNGV. The CDR3 is 14 amino acids. The CDR3: CASSSPGVVGEQFF.

V usage is TRBV7-9 and J usage is TRBJ2-5; TCRdb calls TRBD2, which cannot be checked without DNA. CDR3 length: 16 amino acids. Germline V CDR1 and CDR2: SEHNR, FQNEAQ (reference sequence). The CDR3 here is CASSFLAGGQQETQYF.

The chain is built from TRBV4-2 and TRBJ2-3; TCRdb names TRBD2, which stays unverified in the absence of DNA. Germline V gives CDR1 LGHNA, CDR2 YNFKEQ. The CDR3 is 19 amino acids. CDR3 sequence: CASSPRPGGLAGDSDTQYF.

This rearrangement joins TRBV30 to TRBJ2-2; TCRdb's D call, TRBD2, is unchecked because there is no DNA. CDR1 is GTSNPN and CDR2 is SVGIG in the germline V gene (reference sequence). The CDR3 has 14 amino acids. The CDR3 sequence: CAWTGTSGAGELFF.

The chain couples TRBV14 to TRBJ1-1. The CDR3 loop spans 14 amino acids. Germline CDR1 SGHDN, CDR2 FVKESK. CDR3 loop: CASSQDEENTEAFF.

The chain couples TRBV7-8 to TRBJ2-3. Germline assignment: CDR1 SGHVS and CDR2 FQNEAQ. CDR3 length equals 15 residues. The CDR3: CASSLGTLSTDTQYF.

The CDR3 here is CASSQEGLGPYEQYF. V is TRBV4-3 and J is TRBJ2-7. CDR3 length: 15 residues. Looked up from germline, CDR1 is LGHNA and CDR2 is YSLEER.

V is TRBV2 and J is TRBJ2-7; TCRdb indicates TRBD1, and absent DNA this call remains unverified. Germline-derived CDR1 and CDR2 are SNHLY and FYNNEI. The CDR3 sequence is 15 residues long. CDR3 amino acids: CASSGGPGAEYEQYF. Complete variable domain (other parts from reference TRBV2 and TRBJ2-7): EPEVTQTPSHQVTQMGQEVILRCVPISNHLYFYWYRQILGQKVEFLVSFYNNEISEKSEIFDDQFSVERPDGSNFTLKIRSTKLEDSAMYFCASSGGPGAEYEQYFGPGTRLTVT.

The V gene is TRBV5-1, the J gene TRBJ2-3. The CDR3 loop spans 14 amino acids. CDR1 is SGHRS, CDR2 YFSETQ, per germline. The CDR3 spells CASSVDTPTDTQYF.

The chain is built from TRBV5-1 and TRBJ1-2; the TCRdb D gene call, TRBD1, has no DNA to confirm it. Germline values: CDR1 SGHRS, CDR2 YFSETQ. This CDR3 has 16 amino acids. The CDR3 spells CASSRHPDGANYGYTF. Filled out from reference TRBV5-1 and TRBJ1-2, the complete variable domain reads KAGVTQTPRYLIKTRGQQVTLSCSPISGHRSVSWYQQTPGQGLQFLFEYFSETQRNKGNFPGRFSGRQFSNSRSEMNVSTLELGDSALYLCASSRHPDGANYGYTFGSGTRLTVV.

The V and J genes are TRBV21-1 and TRBJ2-3; the D call of TRBD1 rests on TCRdb alone, since no DNA is present to check it. TRBV21-1 constitutes a pseudogene. CDR3 length: 15 amino acids. The chain's CDR3 is CASSGGKRVPDTQYF.

The rearrangement links TRBV7-9 to TRBJ1-5. Germline V gene sequence: CDR1 SEHNR, CDR2 FQNEAQ (reference sequence). The CDR3 length is 14 residues. CDR3 region: CASSEKGSNQPQHF. The whole variable domain, remainder taken from reference TRBV7-9 and TRBJ1-5, is DTGVSQNPRHKITKRGQNVTFRCDPISEHNRLYWYRQTLGQGPEFLTYFQNEAQLEKSRLLSDRFSAERPKGSFSTLEIQRTEQGDSAMYLCASSEKGSNQPQHFGDGTRLSIL.

The chain is built from TRBV6-1 and TRBJ1-1. This CDR3 has 14 residues. CDR1 and CDR2 (germline): MNHNS, SASEGT. Here the CDR3 reads CASSPDQAVAEAFF.

V is TRBV9 and J is TRBJ2-3; without DNA, the TCRdb call of TRBD2 cannot be checked. From germline, CDR1 is SGDLS and CDR2 YYNGEE. The CDR3 has 15 residues. This chain's CDR3 is CASSVGDQSTDTQYF.

The chain uses TRBV29-1 and TRBJ2-1; lacking DNA, the TRBD2 call made by TCRdb goes unchecked. Germline V gene lookup returns CDR1 SQVTM and CDR2 ANQGSEA. The CDR3 has 15 residues. The CDR3 spells CSVERGGREFNEQFF.

The chain uses TRBV20-1 and TRBJ2-7; TCRdb's D gene call, TRBD2, goes unchecked for lack of DNA. The germline V gene encodes CDR1 DFQATT and CDR2 SNEGSKA (reference sequence). CDR3 length: 15 amino acids. The chain's CDR3 is CSANRLAGASGEQYF.

V is TRBV13 and J is TRBJ1-4; TCRdb indicates TRBD1, and absent DNA this call remains unverified. Looked up from germline, CDR1 is PRHDT and CDR2 is FYEKMQ (reference sequence). The CDR3 totals 14 residues. The CDR3 loop reads CASSSGTGDEKLFF.